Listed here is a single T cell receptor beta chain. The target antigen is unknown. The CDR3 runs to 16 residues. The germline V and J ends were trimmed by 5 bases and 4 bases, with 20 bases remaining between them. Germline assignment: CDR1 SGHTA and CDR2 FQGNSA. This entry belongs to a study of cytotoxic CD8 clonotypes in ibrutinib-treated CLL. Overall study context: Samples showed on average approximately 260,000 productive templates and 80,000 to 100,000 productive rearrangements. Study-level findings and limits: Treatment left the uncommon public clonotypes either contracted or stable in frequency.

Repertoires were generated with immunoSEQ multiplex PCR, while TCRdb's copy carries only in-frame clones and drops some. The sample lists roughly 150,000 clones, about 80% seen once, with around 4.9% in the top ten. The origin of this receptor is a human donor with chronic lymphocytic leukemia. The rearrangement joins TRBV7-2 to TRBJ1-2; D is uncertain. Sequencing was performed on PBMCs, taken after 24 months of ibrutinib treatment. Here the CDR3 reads CASSPNWLVVRYGYTF. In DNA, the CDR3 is TGTGCCAGCAGCCCAAATTGGCTGGTAGTCCGCTATGGCTACACCTTC.